This T cell receptor (beta chain) was documented in a study of blood T cell repertoires in COVID-19 (dated by TCRdb to between 2020 and 2021). With respect to the entire study: Samples from collaborators originated in the United States, Italy and Spain and spanned both the acute and convalescent phases of COVID-19. The repertoires were released in a freely available public database intended as a resource for research on the immune response to SARS-CoV-2. Samples were obtained from the ongoing ImmuneRACE study (first 160 participants) and from about 1,300 subjects provided by 6 global collaborators. The sample metadata nearly always contained a de-identified subject ID, COVID-19 status, age in years and sex. The dataset comprised deeply sampled blood TCRbeta repertoires from subjects exposed to, actively infected with, or recovered from COVID-19. Where HLA class I and class II types were available, the types were taken from metadata supplied by the sample provider, not from assay-based typing. The material from the prospective study consisted of cDNA or gDNA derived from T cells, B-cell-depleted T cells, or PBMCs. The study at large found these results: The amount of clinical and demographic metadata varied by source and participant and was provided uncurated.

At one collaborating source in Seattle, patients were enrolled during active infection and were followed longitudinally through the course of disease. Each collaborating institution followed its own protocols to collect whole blood in K2EDTA tubes. For TCRbeta analysis, collaborator samples were shipped as frozen whole blood, as isolated PBMCs, or as DNA extracted from either sample type. Concerning this clone: Its antigen target is currently unknown. The record has no base qualities; no much larger clone is one base away.

The immunoSEQ Assay, a bias-controlled multiplex PCR, was used to amplify TCRbeta CDR3 regions from genomic DNA. In the original analysis: Nucleated cell counts per sample were estimated from amplification of reference gene primers within the assay. To quantify the absolute abundance of each unique TCRbeta CDR3 rearrangement, sequence reads were collapsed and filtered. Productive Simpson clonality was computed per sample as the square root of Simpson's diversity index over productive rearrangements. Sourced from immuneACCESS, this table was stored by TCRdb with only in-frame sequences that have V and J called. A share of the clones is absent; for the studies checked, an unresolved V gene accounts for under half, and the remainder has no known explanation. The V and J calls and the clone size are those of that table, but D and trimming were determined from the DNA. The sample yields around 310,000 clones; roughly 90% were counted once. The ten largest clones add up to more than 6% of the sample.

The clonotype originates from a woman between 25 and 40 years old with COVID-19, enrolled during active disease. Sequencing used peripheral blood.

CDR3 sequence: CASSYGQPPTNEKLFF. Here is the DNA: TGTGCCAGCAGTTACGGACAGCCACCAACTAATGAAAAACTGTTTTTT. The chain is encoded by TRBV6-6 joined to TRBJ1-4; TRBD1 could be the D gene, as 6 bases match. The germline V gene (reference sequence) yields MNHNY for CDR1 and SVGAGI for CDR2. The V and J ends are trimmed by 2 bases and 0 bases, leaving 10 bases between them. The CDR3 has 16 amino acids, counting the end cysteine and phenylalanine. CDR3 DNA is the only sequence kept; it has 48 bases, read in frame from the first base.